One sample yielded the 22 T cell receptor beta chains listed below, sequenced in a study of OX40 agonist ivuxolimab in advanced cancers. Sequenced by immunoSEQ multiplex PCR; TCRdb stores in-frame clones only, minus some. Here the sample spans 94,000 or so clones, 84% being singletons. The sample was CD4+ or CD8+ T cells sorted from blood, taken in a trial of the OX40 agonist ivuxolimab. The source of these receptors is an adult with an advanced solid tumor such as melanoma, head and neck, liver or kidney cancer.

This clone came up a few times. This chain uses TRBV28 with TRBJ2-1; 7 bases agree with TRBD2. V gave up 4 bases and J gave up 7 bases; unmatched junction bases: 4. The CDR3 loop spans 13 amino acids. CDR1 is MDHEN and CDR2 is SYDVKM in the germline V gene. CDR3 sequence reads: CASSSQRGNEQFF. For the CDR3, the DNA is TGTGCCAGCAGTTCTCAGCGGGGAAATGAGCAGTTCTTC.

The chain joins TRBV2 to TRBJ1-2; D perhaps matches TRBD1 (5 bases). There are 15 residues in the CDR3. CDR1 is SNHLY, CDR2 FYNNEI, per germline. V was pared by 6 bases and J by 4 bases, with 18 bases between. The CDR3 DNA sequence: TGTGCCAGCAGGGGGGACGCGGCGGGTCGCTATGGCTACACCTTC. This gives the protein CASRGDAAGRYGYTF.

The chain couples TRBV5-1 to TRBJ1-1, with 7 nucleotides matching TRBD1. Losses at the gene ends were 3 bases for V and 1 base for J; bases not matched to a gene: 12. Germline V gives CDR1 SGHRS, CDR2 YFSETQ. This CDR3 has 17 residues. CDR3 coding DNA: TGCGCCAGCAGCTCCCATACAGGGGCAAAGGAGAACACTGAAGCTTTCTTT. This sequence encodes CASSSHTGAKENTEAFF.

The rearrangement uses TRBV12-5 and TRBJ2-7; D call uncertain. CDR1 is LGHNT and CDR2 is FRNRAP in the germline V gene. The CDR3 length is 12 residues. Deletions cut 4 bases from V and 0 bases from J, with 4 bases between. As DNA, the CDR3 is TGTGCTAGTGGTTGGGTCTCCTACGAGCAGTACTTC. Translated, it gives CASGWVSYEQYF.

The chain links TRBV6-6 to TRBJ2-7, with D unresolved. This CDR3 has 14 amino acids. Deletions cut 2 bases from V and 0 bases from J, with 8 bases between. Germline V gene lookup returns CDR1 MNHNY and CDR2 SVGAGI (reference sequence). CDR3 region: CASSYAQSSYEQYF. The CDR3 nucleotides read TGTGCCAGCAGTTACGCCCAGAGCTCCTACGAGCAGTACTTC.

The V gene is TRBV5-1, the J gene TRBJ2-2; D uncertain. Trimming removed 0 bases from V and 5 bases from J, with 8 bases in between. This CDR3 spans 14 amino acids. The germline CDR1 and CDR2 sequences are SGHRS and YFSETQ. The CDR3 is CASSLVGTTGELFF. CDR3 DNA sequence: TGCGCCAGCAGCTTGGTTGGAACTACCGGGGAGCTGTTTTTT.

Only a few counts were recorded for this clone. The chain couples TRBV7-9 to TRBJ2-7, with a tentative D call TRBD1 (6 bases). The CDR3 is 13 residues long. Germline CDR1 and CDR2: SEHNR and FQNEAQ (reference sequence). The germline V and J ends were trimmed by 5 bases and 2 bases, with 10 bases remaining between them. The CDR3 DNA reads as TGTGCCAGCAGCCCTCGGACAGCCTACGAGCAGTACTTC. This gives the protein CASSPRTAYEQYF.

This clone showed up just a few times. The chain combines TRBV5-4 with TRBJ2-2; tentatively, D is TRBD1 (5 bases). Trimming cost V 0 bases and J 9 bases, with 9 bases left between them. The CDR3 length is 13 residues. The germline V gene has CDR1 SGHNT and CDR2 YYREEE (reference sequence). In DNA form, the CDR3 reads TGTGCCAGCAGCTTGGCCCTGGACAGGGAGCTGTTTTTT. It is translated as CASSLALDRELFF.

The chain employs TRBV5-1 and TRBJ2-1; TRBD2 matches at 13 bases. After removal of 3 bases from V and 2 bases from J, the junction contained 2 bases not matched to a gene. This CDR3 region has 16 residues. Per germline, CDR1 SGHRS and CDR2 YFSETQ. The CDR3 loop is CASSSGTSGTYNEQFF. CDR3 nucleotide sequence: TGCGCCAGCAGCTCGGGGACTAGCGGGACCTACAATGAGCAGTTCTTC.

The chain employs TRBV6-6 and TRBJ2-1; D ambiguous. Germline V CDR1 and CDR2: MNHNY, SVGAGI (reference sequence). V was clipped by 4 bases and J by 0 bases, with 13 bases between them. This CDR3 region has 16 residues. CDR3 residues: CASSFVGFSSYNEQFF. In DNA form, the CDR3 reads TGTGCCAGCAGTTTCGTCGGGTTTAGCTCCTACAATGAGCAGTTCTTC.

The chain uses TRBV19 and TRBJ2-7; tentatively, D is TRBD1 (6 bases). The V gene lost 1 base and the J gene lost 4 bases, with 8 bases spanning the gap. The CDR3 has 13 amino acids. The germline gives CDR1 LNHDA, CDR2 SQIVND (reference sequence). The chain's CDR3 is CASSIAQGYEQYF. The CDR3 DNA follows: TGTGCCAGTAGTATAGCACAGGGTTACGAGCAGTACTTC.

The chain uses TRBV27 and TRBJ2-3; 11 bases are shared with TRBD2. The germline gives CDR1 MNHEY, CDR2 SMNVEV (reference sequence). The CDR3 totals 16 residues. The V gene end was trimmed by 5 bases and the J gene end by 3 bases; junction bases not matched to a gene: 7. As DNA, the CDR3 is TGTGCCAGCAGTCATTTTAGCGGGGGGGCTACAGATACGCAGTATTTT. This encodes CASSHFSGGATDTQYF.

The chain combines TRBV11-2 with TRBJ2-7, with unresolved D. This CDR3 contains 15 residues. CDR1 is SGHAT and CDR2 is FQNNGV in the germline V gene. Trimming cost V 5 bases and J 1 base, with 15 bases left between them. CDR3 in amino acids: CASSAHTLPSYEQYF. Here the CDR3 DNA reads TGTGCCAGCAGCGCACACACCCTCCCTTCCTACGAGCAGTACTTC.

The chain has TRBV7-3 and TRBJ2-7; TRBD2 might be the D (5 bases). The CDR3 loop spans 13 amino acids. Looked up from germline, CDR1 is SGHTA and CDR2 is FQGTGA. V lost 4 bases and J 3 bases, leaving 10 bases between the germline ends. CDR3 nucleotide sequence: TGTGCCAGCAGCTGGCTAGCCGTCTACGAGCAGTACTTC. Translating gives CASSWLAVYEQYF.

This chain links TRBV27 with TRBJ2-3; D possibly uses TRBD1 or TRBD2 (5 bases each). The germline V gene encodes CDR1 MNHEY and CDR2 SMNVEV (reference sequence). Trimming removed 6 bases at V and 1 base at J, with 17 bases between. This CDR3 has 16 amino acids. CDR3 loop: CASSSLGRDGTDTQYF. In DNA form, the CDR3 reads TGTGCCAGCAGCTCCCTTGGTCGGGACGGCACAGATACGCAGTATTTT.

The genes are TRBV9 and TRBJ2-3; D might be TRBD2 (6 bases). Germline-derived CDR1 and CDR2 are SGDLS and YYNGEE. V was shortened by 4 bases and J by 4 bases, with 19 bases between the two germline ends. The CDR3 has 16 residues. The CDR3 spells CASSPTRRGSADTQYF. CDR3 sequence (DNA): TGTGCCAGCAGCCCCACCCGGAGGGGCTCGGCAGATACGCAGTATTTT.

This rearrangement joins TRBV6-1 to TRBJ1-2; D might be TRBD1 (5 bases). V lost 6 bases, J lost 2 bases, and 10 bases lay in between. Germline assignment: CDR1 MNHNS and CDR2 SASEGT. CDR3 length: 13 amino acids. The CDR3 reads CASSLGHNYGYTF. In DNA form, the CDR3 reads TGTGCCAGCAGCCTCGGACACAACTATGGCTACACCTTC.

This clone came up once. The V call is TRBV12-5, the J call TRBJ2-3; the D gene is possibly TRBD2 (5 bases). The length of the CDR3 is 13 residues. Deletions cut 6 bases from V and 5 bases from J, with 12 bases between. CDR1 and CDR2 from the germline V gene are LGHNT and FRNRAP. The CDR3 region has the DNA TGTGCTAGTGGCCACCCCGGGATAGATACGCAGTATTTT. It is translated as CASGHPGIDTQYF.

The rearrangement links TRBV19 to TRBJ2-1; 13 bases fit TRBD2. The CDR3 covers 15 residues. CDR1 LNHDA and CDR2 SQIVND come from the germline V gene (reference sequence). V was pared by 5 bases and J by 8 bases, with 6 bases of the junction left unmatched. The CDR3 protein is CASSPGTSGTDEQFF. DNA of the CDR3: TGTGCCAGTAGTCCTGGGACTAGCGGGACTGATGAGCAGTTCTTC.

V is TRBV7-2 and J is TRBJ2-5, with 8 bases matching TRBD2. The CDR3 totals 14 residues. Losses at the gene ends were 5 bases for V and 4 bases for J; bases not matched to a gene: 6. The germline gives CDR1 SGHTA, CDR2 FQGNSA. CDR3 in amino acids: CASSPGTRGETQYF. CDR3 sequence (DNA): TGTGCCAGCAGCCCCGGGACTAGGGGAGAGACCCAGTACTTC.

The genes are TRBV4-1 and TRBJ2-7; no clear D. Per germline, CDR1 MGHRA and CDR2 YSYEKL. The CDR3 has 14 residues. Trimming left V 1 base short and J 3 bases short, with 10 bases between. This CDR3 is CASSQGKGNYEQYF. The CDR3 DNA reads as TGCGCCAGCAGCCAAGGAAAAGGGAACTACGAGCAGTACTTC.

The V gene is TRBV6-1, the J gene TRBJ1-2; possible D gene TRBD1, 6 bases. CDR1 is MNHNS and CDR2 is SASEGT in the germline V gene. Trimming shortened V by 2 bases and J by 7 bases, and 23 bases separated the two germline ends. The CDR3 contains 17 residues. CDR3 sequence: CASSEQPDSRGGGGYTF. In DNA, the CDR3 is TGTGCCAGCAGTGAACAGCCGGACAGCAGGGGAGGGGGTGGCTACACCTTC.